This TCR beta chain comes out of a study of T cell responses to AZD1222 COVID-19 vaccine. Trimming stripped 3 bases from V and 0 bases from J, with 12 bases between. Germline CDR1 reads SGHAT; CDR2 reads FQNNGV. The CDR3 totals 15 residues. Sequencing was performed with immunoSEQ multiplex PCR; in TCRdb, only in-frame clones are kept and a portion is missing. The table lists roughly 84,000 clones, around nine tenths of them singletons. The material sequenced was peripheral blood, taken 28 days after the second AZD1222 dose. The clonotype was recovered from an adult who received the AZD1222 COVID-19 vaccine. The chain uses TRBV11-2 and TRBJ2-7; D remains ambiguous. CDR3 sequence (DNA): TGTGCCAGCAGCTTTATCGACGGTCCCTCCTACGAGCAGTACTTC. Translating it yields CASSFIDGPSYEQYF. Variable domain in full (rest from reference TRBV11-2 and TRBJ2-7): EAGVAQSPRYKIIEKRQSVAFWCNPISGHATLYWYQQILGQGPKLLIQFQNNGVVDDSQLPKDRFSAERLKGVDSTLKIQPAKLEDSAVYLCASSFIDGPSYEQYFGPGTRLTVT.